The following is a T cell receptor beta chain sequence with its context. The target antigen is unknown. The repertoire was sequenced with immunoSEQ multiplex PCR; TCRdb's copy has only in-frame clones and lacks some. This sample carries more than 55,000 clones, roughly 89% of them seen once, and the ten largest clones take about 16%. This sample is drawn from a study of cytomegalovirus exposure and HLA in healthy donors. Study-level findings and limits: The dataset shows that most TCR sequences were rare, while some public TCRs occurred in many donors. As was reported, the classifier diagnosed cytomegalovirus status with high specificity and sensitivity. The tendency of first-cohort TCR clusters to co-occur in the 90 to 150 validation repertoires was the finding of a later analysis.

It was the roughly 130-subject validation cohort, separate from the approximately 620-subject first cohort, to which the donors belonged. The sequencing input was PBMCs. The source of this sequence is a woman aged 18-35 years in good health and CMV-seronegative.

DNA of the CDR3: TGCGCCAGCAGCTTGGCCGCGGGGGGGAGATACAATGAGCAGTTCTTC. It is translated as CASSLAAGGRYNEQFF. This sequence joins TRBV5-1 and TRBJ2-1; 9 bases line up with TRBD2. V shed 0 bases and J 4 bases; nucleotides not matched to a gene: 5. In germline, CDR1 is SGHRS, CDR2 YFSETQ. The CDR3 has 16 residues.